What follows describes a single TCR beta chain. The sample comes from a study of response to subunit inactivated influenza vaccine. TCRdb processed the RT-PCR reads anew with MiXCR; each CDR3 protein has one entry. The table shows some 520,000 distinct CDR3 sequences, with 16% occurring only once. J gave up 0 bases and V 0 bases, and 3 bases lay outside the gene matches. This CDR3 spans 18 amino acids. CDR1 is SGDLS and CDR2 is YYNGEE in the germline V gene. The source material was CD4+ T cells sorted from PBMCs, sampled 23 to 25 months after vaccination. The clonotype originates from a man between 45 and 75 years old who received an inactivated influenza vaccine. The genes are TRBV9 and TRBJ2-2; 12 nucleotides match TRBD2. CDR3: CASSVGWTSGANTGELFF. Here the CDR3 DNA reads TGTGCCAGCAGCGTAGGTTGGACTAGCGGGGCGAACACCGGGGAGCTGTTTTTT. The variable domain in full, with the rest retrieved from reference TRBV9 and TRBJ2-2, is DSGVTQTPKHLITATGQRVTLRCSPRSGDLSVYWYQQSLDQGLQFLIQYYNGEERAKGNILERFSAQQFPDLHSELNLSSLELGDSALYFCASSVGWTSGANTGELFFGEGSRLTVL.